The source of this T cell receptor beta chain is a study of blood T cell repertoires in COVID-19. Study at large: There were acute and convalescent COVID-19 samples, and they came from the United States, Italy and Spain. The cDNA or gDNA used as material had been derived from T cells, B-cell-depleted T cells, or PBMCs.

CDR3 length equals 17 residues. With 4 bases removed from V and 1 base from J, the gap between germline ends came to 17 bases. Germline CDR1 reads LGHDT; CDR2 reads YNNKEL (reference sequence). Generated by immunoSEQ multiplex PCR, the TCRdb table keeps only in-frame clones and is missing some. Of about 150,000 clones in the sample, over 65% were seen once. This clone was recorded only once. V usage is TRBV3-1 (or the pseudogene TRBV3-2) and J usage is TRBJ1-3, with TRBD1 as a possible D gene (6 bases). Sequenced input: peripheral blood. The TCR comes from a man aged 65 to 85 with acute or convalescent COVID-19. The CDR3 DNA reads as TGTGCCAGCAGCCCCACGGGGGGCCCTCCGTCTGGAAACACCATATATTTT. It is translated as CASSPTGGPPSGNTIYF.